Below, 21 T cell receptor beta chains from the same sample are listed, as sequenced in a study of T cell responses to AZD1222 COVID-19 vaccine. The assay was immunoSEQ multiplex PCR, and TCRdb's table has in-frame clones only and misses some. The sample lists about 150,000 clones; roughly nine tenths were seen once. Material: peripheral blood, obtained on day 0 of MenACWY control vaccination. Receptor source: an adult in good health.

The chain recombines TRBV5-4 with TRBJ1-6, with D tentatively TRBD1 (6 bases). The CDR3 has 15 amino acids. V was clipped by 4 bases and J by 4 bases, with 12 bases between them. Germline V gene data show CDR1 as SGHNT and CDR2 as YYREEE (reference sequence). The CDR3, as DNA: TGTGCCAGCAGCGGGGGGCGGGGATATAATTCACCCCTCCACTTT. This codes for CASSGGRGYNSPLHF.

This clone has more than one count but fewer than ten. This chain connects TRBV5-4 to TRBJ2-2; TRBD1 might be the D (5 bases). Germline lookup yields CDR1 SGHNT and CDR2 YYREEE (reference sequence). The ends were cut back, 4 bases at V and 0 bases at J, with 13 bases in the middle. The CDR3 totals 16 residues. The CDR3: CASSLGQISNTGELFF. CDR3 nucleotide sequence: TGTGCCAGCAGCCTTGGACAAATATCGAACACCGGGGAGCTGTTTTTT. Supplemented by reference TRBV5-4 and TRBJ2-2, the full variable domain reads ETGVTQSPTHLIKTRGQQVTLRCSSQSGHNTVSWYQQALGQGPQFIFQYYREEENGRGNFPPRFSGLQFPNYSSELNVNALELDDSALYLCASSLGQISNTGELFFGEGSRLTVL.

The chain employs TRBV27 and TRBJ1-1; 10 bases are shared with TRBD1. Per the germline V gene, CDR1 is MNHEY and CDR2 is SMNVEV (reference sequence). Trimming at V came to 3 bases and at J to 4 bases, leaving 14 bases not matched to a gene. The CDR3 length is 18 residues. The CDR3 sequence: CASSFRRDRGQVGTEAFF. CDR3 nucleotide sequence: TGTGCCAGCAGTTTCCGAAGAGACAGGGGGCAAGTGGGCACTGAAGCTTTCTTT.

The rearrangement links TRBV5-5 to TRBJ2-5, with D hard to call. There are 13 residues in the CDR3. CDR1 is SGHKS, CDR2 YYEKEE, per germline (reference sequence). V was cut by 1 base and J by 2 bases, with 6 bases left in between. The CDR3 nucleotides read TGTGCCAGCAGCTTGAACCGACAAGAGACCCAGTACTTC. Encoded protein: CASSLNRQETQYF.

The chain links TRBV9 to TRBJ1-1; the D is unclear. The germline CDR1 and CDR2 sequences are SGDLS and YYNGEE. V shed 1 base and J shed 0 bases, with 16 bases lying between them. The CDR3 loop spans 17 amino acids. The CDR3 region is CASSVQIGRQLNTEAFF. In nucleotides, the CDR3 is TGTGCCAGCAGCGTACAAATCGGGAGGCAGTTGAACACTGAAGCTTTCTTT.

J is TRBJ1-2 and V is TRBV6-4; TRBD1 aligns across 7 bases. CDR3 length: 14 amino acids. V was clipped by 4 bases and J by 7 bases; unmatched bases: 9. Germline V gives CDR1 MRHNA, CDR2 SNTAGT. CDR3 amino acids: CASSAFTGVSGYTF. CDR3 sequence (DNA): TGTGCCAGCAGTGCCTTTACAGGGGTCTCTGGCTACACCTTC.

The chain uses TRBV6-1 and TRBJ1-2; 10 bases map to TRBD1. CDR3 length equals 16 residues. With V trimmed by 0 bases and J by 8 bases, 9 bases remained unmatched. Per the germline V gene, CDR1 is MNHNS and CDR2 is SASEGT. The CDR3 bases are TGTGCCAGCAGTGAAGCGGTCCGACAGGGGGCGATGGGCTACACCTTC. It yields the protein CASSEAVRQGAMGYTF.

The rearrangement links TRBV6-2 or TRBV6-3 to TRBJ2-5, with 11 bases identical to TRBD1. Germline-derived CDR1 and CDR2 are MNHEY and SVGEGT. With 4 bases clipped from V and 1 base from J, the junction kept 2 bases outside the gene matches. The length of the CDR3 is 15 residues. Here the CDR3 reads CASSFGTGGQETQYF. CDR3 nucleotides: TGTGCCAGCAGTTTCGGGACAGGGGGCCAAGAGACCCAGTACTTC.

The chain has TRBV27 and TRBJ2-3; D is unclear. There are 14 residues in the CDR3. Germline values: CDR1 MNHEY, CDR2 SMNVEV (reference sequence). The V gene lost 2 bases and the J gene lost 5 bases, with 11 bases spanning the gap. The CDR3 region has the DNA TGTGCCAGCAGTTTAGGGCGGAAGTTAGATACGCAGTATTTT. Encoded protein: CASSLGRKLDTQYF.

V and J are TRBV7-2 and TRBJ2-1; a weak D match, TRBD2 (6 bases). This CDR3 has 13 amino acids. Germline V gene lookup returns CDR1 SGHTA and CDR2 FQGNSA. The ends were cut back, 8 bases at V and 3 bases at J, with 11 bases in the middle. The DNA for the CDR3 is TGTGCCAGCCTACCGGGGGTCTACAATGAGCAGTTCTTC. It codes for CASLPGVYNEQFF.

The CDR3 loop reads CASSRARQETQYF. CDR3 DNA sequence: TGCGCCAGCAGCCGGGCCAGACAAGAGACCCAGTACTTC. The chain joins TRBV5-1 to TRBJ2-5, with D hard to call. The length of the CDR3 is 13 residues. The V end was cut by 4 bases, the J end by 2 bases, with 9 bases between. Germline values: CDR1 SGHRS, CDR2 YFSETQ.

The gene calls are TRBV5-1 and TRBJ2-7; D possibly uses TRBD1 or TRBD2 (6 bases each). Germline-derived CDR1 and CDR2 are SGHRS and YFSETQ. CDR3 length: 13 amino acids. V gave up 7 bases and J gave up 5 bases, with 16 bases separating them. The CDR3 loop is CASGYTGADEQYF. CDR3 DNA sequence: TGCGCCAGCGGTTATACGGGGGCCGACGAGCAGTACTTC.

This clone occurred once. The chain combines TRBV5-1 with TRBJ1-2; D gene unclear. This CDR3 is 14 amino acids long. Germline CDR1 reads SGHRS; CDR2 reads YFSETQ. Trimming took 0 bases from V and 10 from J, leaving 16 bases between them. DNA of the CDR3: TGCGCCAGCAGCTTGGGGGTCGGTCGGAAGTACTACACCTTC. Translating it yields CASSLGVGRKYYTF.

The genes are TRBV28 and TRBJ1-2; no clear D gene. Germline assignment: CDR1 MDHEN and CDR2 SYDVKM. V was clipped by 8 bases and J by 2 bases, with 9 bases between them. The CDR3 has 12 residues. CDR3 nucleotides: TGTGCCAGCGCCAAACTGAACTATGGCTACACCTTC. Protein sequence: CASAKLNYGYTF.

The rearrangement links TRBV6-5 to TRBJ1-4; D remains unclear. The CDR3 has 12 residues. Germline CDR1 is MNHEY and CDR2 is SVGAGI. Trimming stripped 8 bases from V and 5 bases from J, with 9 bases between. CDR3 residues: CASDGPNEKLFF. DNA of the CDR3: TGTGCCAGCGACGGCCCCAATGAAAAACTGTTTTTT.

This rearrangement joins TRBV18 to TRBJ2-1; TRBD1 matches 8 bases. V shed 3 bases, J shed 9 bases, and the junction held 4 bases outside the gene matches. Per the germline V gene, CDR1 is KGHSH and CDR2 is LQKENI. The CDR3 has 13 amino acids. In DNA, the CDR3 is TGTGCCAGCTCACCCCGGACAGGGAGTGAGCAGTTCTTC. It encodes CASSPRTGSEQFF.

J is TRBJ1-4 and V is TRBV7-8; TRBD1 aligns across 7 bases. Germline-derived CDR1 and CDR2 are SGHVS and FQNEAQ. This CDR3 has 14 amino acids. The junction had 7 bases not matched to a gene; V was cut back by 5 bases and J by 7 bases. In DNA, the CDR3 is TGTGCCAGCAGCAAAGGGGGCGACGGTGAAAAACTGTTTTTT. Protein sequence: CASSKGGDGEKLFF.

This clone showed up just a few times. The chain links TRBV18 to TRBJ1-5; D unclear. V gave up 1 base and J gave up 3 bases, with 25 bases separating them. CDR1 and CDR2 from the germline V gene are KGHSH and LQKENI. CDR3 length: 20 amino acids. For the CDR3, the DNA is TGTGCCAGCTCACCACAGGAGAAGATCACGCCGAAGCGGGCCAATCAGCCCCAGCATTTT. It specifies CASSPQEKITPKRANQPQHF.

J is TRBJ1-5 and V is TRBV5-4, with 8 bases lining up with TRBD1. Germline lookup yields CDR1 SGHNT and CDR2 YYREEE (reference sequence). V shed 4 bases and J 1 base; nucleotides not matched to a gene: 7. The CDR3 is made up of 16 amino acids. The CDR3, as DNA: TGTGCCAGCAGCCAGACCCGGGACAGGAGCAATCAGCCCCAGCATTTT. Encoded protein: CASSQTRDRSNQPQHF.

The genes are TRBV12-3 or TRBV12-4 and TRBJ1-4; D gene ambiguous. V was clipped by 3 bases and J by 10 bases, with 6 bases between them. This CDR3 is built from 11 residues. CDR3 region: CASSFSGKLFF. The DNA of the CDR3 is TGTGCCAGCAGTTTTAGCGGAAAACTGTTTTTT.

This clone was observed a handful of times. The chain couples TRBV3-1 (or the pseudogene TRBV3-2) to TRBJ1-2; TRBD1 agrees at 7 bases. V lost 0 bases, J lost 2 bases, and 6 bases stayed unmatched. CDR1 is LGHDT, CDR2 YNNKEL, per germline (reference sequence). The CDR3 totals 16 residues. The CDR3 bases are TGTGCCAGCAGCCAAGATTGGGCCAGGGGGAACTATGGCTACACCTTC. Translating it yields CASSQDWARGNYGYTF.